This TCR beta chain emerged from a study of breast tumors, draining lymph nodes, adjacent tissues. Study observations and caveats: The data were judged consistent with most tumor T cells coming from lymph node and expanding in tumor. Compared with lymph nodes, tumors were less diverse; compared with nontumor tissue, more. Tumor T cell lymph node origin was a supported hypothesis, not proven.

TCRdb reprocessed the multiplex PCR reads via MiXCR and lists one record per CDR3 protein. The profile shows about 270,000 distinct CDR3 sequences, under 35% of them singletons. This clonotype was seen ten or more times. Its antigen is as yet unknown. The lymph nodes were axillary draining lymph nodes from breast cancer patients. The V and J ends lost 4 bases and 1 base respectively, with 11 bases between them. CDR1 and CDR2 (germline): LNHDA, SQIVND (reference sequence). The CDR3 consists of 15 residues. This chain joins TRBV19 and TRBJ2-1; D gene ambiguous. This TCR was recovered from a female donor with breast cancer. Some clones in this sample may be carry-over from other donors' samples. The sample consisted of axillary lymph node tissue. The CDR3 DNA reads as TGTGCCAGTAGTAGCAGTACACTATCCTACAATGAGCAGTTCTTC. Translated: CASSSSTLSYNEQFF. Combining the CDR3 with reference TRBV19 and TRBJ2-1 gives the whole variable domain DGGITQSPKYLFRKEGQNVTLSCEQNLNHDAMYWYRQDPGQGLRLIYYSQIVNDFQKGDIAEGYSVSREKKESFPLTVTSAQKNPTAFYLCASSSSTLSYNEQFFGPGTRLTVL.